This T cell receptor (beta chain) was sequenced in a study of shared clonotypes between healthy human individuals. Study-wide background: The cohort had two women and three men, ages 18 to 49. Each donor's CD8 memory used one plate, CD8 naive two, each CD4 subset three.

Only in-frame clones appear in the TCRdb table, and some are missing; sequencing was by immunoSEQ multiplex PCR. The sample records about 2 million clones, about 95% being singletons. Study-wide results and caveats: Clonotypes not shared had lower generation probabilities than those common to all four donors.

Positive CCR7 selection of CD45RO-negative cells yielded the naive CD8 cells, and terminally differentiated effector memory CD45RA+ cells were excluded. About this clone itself: Its antigen remains unidentified. Other nucleotide sequences in the sample specify the same CDR3.

The sequence was obtained from a man younger than 35 in good health. Sample: naive CD8+ T cells sorted from blood.

The CDR3, as DNA: TGTGCCAGCAGCGTCACGGACAGTTACGAGCAGTACTTC. This translates into CASSVTDSYEQYF. The gene calls are TRBV9 and TRBJ2-7; the D gene is possibly TRBD1 (6 bases). The CDR3 loop spans 13 amino acids. V lost 2 bases and J 4 bases, leaving 10 bases between the germline ends. Germline-derived CDR1 and CDR2 are SGDLS and YYNGEE. Full variable domain (outside the CDR3, taken from reference TRBV9 and TRBJ2-7): DSGVTQTPKHLITATGQRVTLRCSPRSGDLSVYWYQQSLDQGLQFLIQYYNGEERAKGNILERFSAQQFPDLHSELNLSSLELGDSALYFCASSVTDSYEQYFGPGTRLTVT.